Sequencing of this TCR beta chain was carried out in a study of siplizumab effects on memory and regulatory T cells. Whole-study results and caveats: Among mappable alloreactive CD4+ clones, the Treg-derived fraction averaged around 70% with siplizumab versus 25% to 30% in controls. Just a small share of alloreactive clones was traced back to unstimulated subsets. Naive versus memory phenotype went unassigned for roughly 75-96% of proliferating CD4+ or CD8+ clones.

The CDR3 sequence is 20 residues long. Trimming cost V 0 bases and J 0 bases; bases outside gene matches: 13. Assays were performed on 9.7 x 10^4 or so TCR templates per sample. Clones were sequenced by immunoSEQ multiplex PCR, and TCRdb holds only the in-frame ones, with some missing. The table shows approximately 97,000 clones, with around 90% occurring only once. With respect to this clone: Its antigen remains unknown.

The gene calls are TRBV23-1 and TRBJ2-4; 8 bases match TRBD1. Being an ORF, TRBV23-1 has a function that is uncertain. The receptor was derived from a human donor in good health. The sample was CD4+ T cells sorted from blood. CDR3 DNA sequence: TGCGCCAGCAGTCAATCGTGGAGACAGGGGACGAGACTAGCCAAAAACATTCAGTACTTC. Its translation is CASSQSWRQGTRLAKNIQYF.